What follows describes a single TCR beta chain. The entry originates in a study of blood T cell repertoires in COVID-19. Across the whole study: PBMCs, B-cell-depleted T cells, or T cells provided the cDNA or gDNA that made up the material.

As originally analysed: Counts of nucleated cells, estimated from reference gene primer amplification, were obtained. Assay: immunoSEQ multiplex PCR; the TCRdb copy retains only in-frame clones and omits some. V and J calls and clone size follow that table, whereas D and trimming were derived from the DNA. Of around 300,000 clones listed, roughly nine tenths are singletons. Enrollees, about 18 to 90 years old, lived in roughly 24 US areas. Recovered status applied to Cohort 3 donors who had two consecutive negative PCRs. It also applied to those with clearance or with symptom resolution. CDR1 is LNHDA and CDR2 is SQIVND in the germline V gene (reference sequence). The ends were cut back, 2 bases at V and 4 bases at J, with 8 bases in the middle. CDR3 length: 13 residues.

The J gene is TRBJ1-2, the V gene TRBV19, with TRBD1 as a possible D gene (5 bases). Input material: PBMCs or T cells enriched from blood (not recorded which). The receptor was isolated from a young woman who had recovered from COVID-19. For the CDR3, the DNA is TGTGCCAGTAGTATAAGGACACCCTATGGCTACACCTTC. Encoded protein: CASSIRTPYGYTF. Using reference TRBV19 and TRBJ1-2 for the parts outside the CDR3, the full variable domain is DGGITQSPKYLFRKEGQNVTLSCEQNLNHDAMYWYRQDPGQGLRLIYYSQIVNDFQKGDIAEGYSVSREKKESFPLTVTSAQKNPTAFYLCASSIRTPYGYTFGSGTRLTVV.